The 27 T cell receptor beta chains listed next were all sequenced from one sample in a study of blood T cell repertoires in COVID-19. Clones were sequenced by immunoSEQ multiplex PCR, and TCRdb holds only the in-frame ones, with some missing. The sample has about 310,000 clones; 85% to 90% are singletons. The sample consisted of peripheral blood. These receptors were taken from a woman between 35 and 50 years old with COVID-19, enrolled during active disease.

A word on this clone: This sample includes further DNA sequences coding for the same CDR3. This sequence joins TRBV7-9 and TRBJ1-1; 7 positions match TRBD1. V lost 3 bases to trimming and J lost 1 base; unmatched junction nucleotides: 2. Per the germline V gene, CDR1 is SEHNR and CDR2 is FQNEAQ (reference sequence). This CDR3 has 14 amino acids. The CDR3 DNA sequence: TGTGCCAGCAGCTTGGCAGGGGGGAACACTGAAGCTTTCTTT. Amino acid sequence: CASSLAGGNTEAFF.

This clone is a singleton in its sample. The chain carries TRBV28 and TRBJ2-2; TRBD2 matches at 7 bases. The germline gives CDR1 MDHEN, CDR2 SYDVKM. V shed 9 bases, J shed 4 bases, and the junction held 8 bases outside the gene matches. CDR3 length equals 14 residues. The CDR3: CASLWGGSTGELFF. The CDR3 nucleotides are TGTGCCAGTCTATGGGGGGGTAGCACCGGGGAGCTGTTTTTT. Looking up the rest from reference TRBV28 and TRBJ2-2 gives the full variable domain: DVKVTQSSRYLVKRTGEKVFLECVQDMDHENMFWYRQDPGLGLRLIYFSYDVKMKEKGDIPEGYSVSREKKERFSLILESASTNQTSMYLCASLWGGSTGELFFGEGSRLTVL.

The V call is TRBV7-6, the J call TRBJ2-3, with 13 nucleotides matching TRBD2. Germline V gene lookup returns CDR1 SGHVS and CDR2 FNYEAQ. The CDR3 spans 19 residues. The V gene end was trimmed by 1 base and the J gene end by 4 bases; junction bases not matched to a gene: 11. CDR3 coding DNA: TGTGCCAGCAGCTTAGGGGCCACTAGCGGGGGGGCCTCCCCAGATACGCAGTATTTT. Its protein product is CASSLGATSGGASPDTQYF. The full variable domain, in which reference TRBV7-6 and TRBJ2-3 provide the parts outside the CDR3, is GAGVSQSPRYKVTKRGQDVALRCDPISGHVSLYWYRQALGQGPEFLTYFNYEAQQDKSGLPNDRFSAERPEGSISTLTIQRTEQRDSAMYRCASSLGATSGGASPDTQYFGPGTRLTVL.

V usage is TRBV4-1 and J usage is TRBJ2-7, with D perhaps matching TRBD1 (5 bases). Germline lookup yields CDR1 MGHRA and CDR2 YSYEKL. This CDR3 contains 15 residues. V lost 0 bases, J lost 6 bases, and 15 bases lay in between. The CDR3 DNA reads TGCGCCAGCAGCCAAGAGAAGGGGTTGGATGGCGAGCAGTACTTC. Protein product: CASSQEKGLDGEQYF.

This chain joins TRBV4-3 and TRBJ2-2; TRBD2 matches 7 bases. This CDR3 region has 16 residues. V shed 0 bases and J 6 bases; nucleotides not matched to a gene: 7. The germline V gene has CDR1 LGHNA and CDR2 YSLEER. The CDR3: CASSQDYGAGAGELFF. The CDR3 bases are TGCGCCAGCAGCCAAGATTACGGGGCGGGAGCCGGGGAGCTGTTTTTT.

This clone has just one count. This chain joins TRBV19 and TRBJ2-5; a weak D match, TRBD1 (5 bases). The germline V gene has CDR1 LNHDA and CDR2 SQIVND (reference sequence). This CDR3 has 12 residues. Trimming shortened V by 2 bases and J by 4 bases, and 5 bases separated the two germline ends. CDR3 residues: CASSIRGETQYF. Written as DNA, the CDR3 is TGTGCCAGTAGTATAAGGGGAGAGACCCAGTACTTC.

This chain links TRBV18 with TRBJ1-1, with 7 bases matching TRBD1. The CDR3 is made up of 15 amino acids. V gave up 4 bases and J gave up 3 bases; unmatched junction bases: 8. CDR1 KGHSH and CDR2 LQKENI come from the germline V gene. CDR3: CASSRKGQRYTEAFF. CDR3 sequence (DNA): TGTGCCAGCTCACGTAAGGGACAGCGATACACTGAAGCTTTCTTT.

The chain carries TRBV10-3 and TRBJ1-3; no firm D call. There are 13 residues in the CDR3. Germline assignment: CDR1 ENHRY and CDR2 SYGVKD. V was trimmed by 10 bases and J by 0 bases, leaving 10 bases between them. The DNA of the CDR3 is TGTGCCACCACCGGGGACTCTGGAAACACCATATATTTT. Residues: CATTGDSGNTIYF.

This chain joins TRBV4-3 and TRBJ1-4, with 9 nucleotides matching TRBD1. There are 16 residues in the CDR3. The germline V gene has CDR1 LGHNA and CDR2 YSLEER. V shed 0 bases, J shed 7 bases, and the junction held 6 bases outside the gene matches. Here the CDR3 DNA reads TGCGCCAGCAGCCAAGAAGGACAGGGGACGGGTGAAAAACTGTTTTTT. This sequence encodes CASSQEGQGTGEKLFF.

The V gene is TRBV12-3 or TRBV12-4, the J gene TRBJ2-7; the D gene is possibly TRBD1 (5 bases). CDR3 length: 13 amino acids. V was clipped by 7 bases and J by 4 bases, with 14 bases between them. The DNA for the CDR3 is TGTGCCAGCACCTCGGACACCTCTTACGAGCAGTACTTC. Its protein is CASTSDTSYEQYF.

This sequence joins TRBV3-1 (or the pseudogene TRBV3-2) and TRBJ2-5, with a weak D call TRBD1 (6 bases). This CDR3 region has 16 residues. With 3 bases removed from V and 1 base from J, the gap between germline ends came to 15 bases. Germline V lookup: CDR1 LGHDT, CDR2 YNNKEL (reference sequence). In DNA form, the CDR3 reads TGTGCCAGCAGCCAGTCATTCCGGGACATCCAAGAGACCCAGTACTTC. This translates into CASSQSFRDIQETQYF.

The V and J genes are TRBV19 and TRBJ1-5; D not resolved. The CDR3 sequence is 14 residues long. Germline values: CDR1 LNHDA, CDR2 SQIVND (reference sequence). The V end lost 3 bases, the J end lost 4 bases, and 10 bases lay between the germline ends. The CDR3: CASSISVRNQPQHF. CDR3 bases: TGTGCCAGTAGTATTTCGGTACGGAATCAGCCCCAGCATTTT.

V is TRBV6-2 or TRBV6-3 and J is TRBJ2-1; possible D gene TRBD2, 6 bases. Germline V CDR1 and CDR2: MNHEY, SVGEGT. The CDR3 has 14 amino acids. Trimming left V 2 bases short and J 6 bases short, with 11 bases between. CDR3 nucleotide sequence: TGTGCCAGCAGTTACCCCGGGGACTTCAATGAGCAGTTCTTC. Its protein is CASSYPGDFNEQFF.

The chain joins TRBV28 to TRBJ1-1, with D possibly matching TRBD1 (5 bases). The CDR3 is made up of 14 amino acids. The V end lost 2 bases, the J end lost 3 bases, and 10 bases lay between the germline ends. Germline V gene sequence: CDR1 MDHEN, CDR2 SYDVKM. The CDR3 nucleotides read TGTGCCAGCAGTTTAATGGGGGGGGACACTGAAGCTTTCTTT. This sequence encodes CASSLMGGDTEAFF.

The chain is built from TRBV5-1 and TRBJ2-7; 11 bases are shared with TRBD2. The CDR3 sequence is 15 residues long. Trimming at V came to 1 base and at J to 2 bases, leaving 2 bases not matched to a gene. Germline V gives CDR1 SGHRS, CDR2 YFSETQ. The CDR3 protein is CASSLTSGGTYEQYF. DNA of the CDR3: TGCGCCAGCAGCTTGACTAGCGGGGGAACCTACGAGCAGTACTTC.

The CDR3 region is CASSLPGTVYDQPQHF. Written as DNA, the CDR3 is TGTGCCAGCAGTTTACCCGGGACAGTGTATGATCAGCCCCAGCATTTT. The chain is built from TRBV28 and TRBJ1-5, with 7 bases matching TRBD1. The V and J ends lost 2 bases and 5 bases, in that order; junction bases with no gene match: 9. CDR1 MDHEN and CDR2 SYDVKM come from the germline V gene. The CDR3 length is 16 residues.

The CDR3 coding sequence is TGTGCCACCAGCAGGTCGGGGGGCAGCGGCTACACCTTC. Translated: CATSRSGGSGYTF. V and J are TRBV15 and TRBJ1-2, with a tentative D call TRBD1 (6 bases). V was shortened by 3 bases and J by 8 bases, with 13 bases between the two germline ends. The CDR3 runs to 13 residues. Germline CDR1 is LNHNV and CDR2 is YYDKDF (reference sequence).

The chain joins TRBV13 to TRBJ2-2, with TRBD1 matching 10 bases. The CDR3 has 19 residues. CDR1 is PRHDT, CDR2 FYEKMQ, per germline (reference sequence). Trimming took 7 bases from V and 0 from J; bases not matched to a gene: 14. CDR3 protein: CASTSLGTGVLANTGELFF. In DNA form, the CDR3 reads TGTGCCAGCACCTCGTTAGGGACAGGGGTTCTCGCGAACACCGGGGAGCTGTTTTTT.

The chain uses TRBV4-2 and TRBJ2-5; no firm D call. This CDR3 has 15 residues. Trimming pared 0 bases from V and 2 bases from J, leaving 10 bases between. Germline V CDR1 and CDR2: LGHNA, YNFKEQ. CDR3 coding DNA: TGTGCCAGCAGCCAAGATGGGTCAGCGCAAGAGACCCAGTACTTC. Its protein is CASSQDGSAQETQYF.

CDR3 DNA: TGCGCCAGCAGCTTGGCCGGGGAGAGCTATGGCTACACCTTC. Protein sequence: CASSLAGESYGYTF. The genes are TRBV5-1 and TRBJ1-2; D unresolved. The CDR3 covers 14 residues. V was cut by 0 bases and J by 4 bases, with 10 bases left in between. CDR1 and CDR2 (germline): SGHRS, YFSETQ.

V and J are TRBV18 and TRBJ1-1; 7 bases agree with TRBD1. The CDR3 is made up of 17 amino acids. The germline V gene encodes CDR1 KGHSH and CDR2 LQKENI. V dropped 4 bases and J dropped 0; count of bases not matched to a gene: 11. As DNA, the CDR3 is TGTGCCAGCTCACACAGGGGAGACGTAGGGATGAACACTGAAGCTTTCTTT. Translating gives CASSHRGDVGMNTEAFF.

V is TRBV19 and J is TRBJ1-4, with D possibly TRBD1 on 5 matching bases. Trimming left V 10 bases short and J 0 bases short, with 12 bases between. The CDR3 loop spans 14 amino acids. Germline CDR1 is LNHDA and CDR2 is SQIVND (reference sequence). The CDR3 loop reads CATADTSTNEKLFF. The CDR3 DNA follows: TGTGCCACCGCGGACACCTCAACTAATGAAAAACTGTTTTTT. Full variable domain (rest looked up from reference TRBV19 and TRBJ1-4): DGGITQSPKYLFRKEGQNVTLSCEQNLNHDAMYWYRQDPGQGLRLIYYSQIVNDFQKGDIAEGYSVSREKKESFPLTVTSAQKNPTAFYLCATADTSTNEKLFFGSGTQLSVL.

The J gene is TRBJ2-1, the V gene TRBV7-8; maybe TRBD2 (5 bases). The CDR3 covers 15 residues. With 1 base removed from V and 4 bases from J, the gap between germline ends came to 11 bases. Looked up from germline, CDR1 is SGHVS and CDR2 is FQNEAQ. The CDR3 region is CASSLGRDYYNEQFF. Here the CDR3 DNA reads TGTGCCAGCAGCTTAGGGAGAGACTATTACAATGAGCAGTTCTTC.

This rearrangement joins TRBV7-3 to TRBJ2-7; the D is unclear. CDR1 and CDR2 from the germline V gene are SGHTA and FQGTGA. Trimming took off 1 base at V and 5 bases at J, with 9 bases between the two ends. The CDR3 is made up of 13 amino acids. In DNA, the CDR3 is TGTGCCAGCAGCTTAAGCCCTCCGGACGAGCAGTACTTC. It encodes CASSLSPPDEQYF.

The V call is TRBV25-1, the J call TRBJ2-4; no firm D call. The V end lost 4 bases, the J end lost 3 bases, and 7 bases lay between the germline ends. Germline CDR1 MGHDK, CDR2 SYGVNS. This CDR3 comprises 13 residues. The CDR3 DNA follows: TGTGCCAGCAGTGGGCATGACAAAAACATTCAGTACTTC. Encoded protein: CASSGHDKNIQYF.

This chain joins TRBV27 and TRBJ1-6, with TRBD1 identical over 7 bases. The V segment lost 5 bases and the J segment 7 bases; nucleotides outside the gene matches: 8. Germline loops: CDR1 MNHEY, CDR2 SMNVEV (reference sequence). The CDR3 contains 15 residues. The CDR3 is CASSLSTGRNSPLHF. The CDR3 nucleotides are TGTGCCAGCAGTCTGTCGACAGGGCGGAATTCACCCCTCCACTTT.

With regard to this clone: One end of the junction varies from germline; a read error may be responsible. CDR3 amino acids: CASSLESRVHPPHF. The CDR3 DNA sequence: TGTGCCAGCAGCTTAGAGTCTCGGGTCCATCCCCCCCACTTT. The V call is TRBV7-2, the J call TRBJ1-6; D is uncertain. Germline V gene lookup returns CDR1 SGHTA and CDR2 FQGNSA. CDR3 size: 14 residues.